The 14 T cell receptor beta chains in this list originate from one sample, sequenced in a study of T-cell memory formation after mild COVID-19. TCRdb analysed the 5' RACE reads with MiXCR anew, one entry per CDR3 protein. Counted here are hundreds of thousands of distinct CDR3 sequences, 25% to 30% occurring once; the ten biggest clones make up less than 15%. The source material was PBMCs or a T cell subset sorted from them (not recorded which). The receptors come from an adult woman who had mild COVID-19 (a few samples of this study predate the infection). Cell type and time point are not known.

This clonotype has only a few counts. The chain couples TRBV29-1 to TRBJ2-3; TRBD2 matches at 12 bases. V was pared by 5 bases and J by 5 bases, with 5 bases of the junction left unmatched. The CDR3 contains 14 residues. Germline V gene lookup returns CDR1 SQVTM and CDR2 ANQGSEA. CDR3 nucleotides: TGCAGCGTTAACGGACTAGCGGGGAAAGATACGCAGTATTTT. This translates into CSVNGLAGKDTQYF.

The rearrangement links TRBV7-8 to TRBJ1-5; D unresolved. The length of the CDR3 is 13 residues. The germline CDR1 and CDR2 sequences are SGHVS and FQNEAQ. The V end was cut by 5 bases, the J end by 6 bases, with 11 bases between. CDR3 bases: TGTGCCAGCAGCCGGACGAGGAGTCAGCCCCAGCATTTT. Its protein product is CASSRTRSQPQHF.

V and J are TRBV4-2 and TRBJ2-3, with D uncertain. Trimming removed 1 base at V and 1 base at J, with 9 bases between. Per germline, CDR1 LGHNA and CDR2 YNFKEQ. This CDR3 region has 15 residues. DNA of the CDR3: TGTGCCAGCAGCCAAGGGGTAGGAGGCACAGATACGCAGTATTTT. This sequence encodes CASSQGVGGTDTQYF.

This clonotype was picked up a small number of times. V is TRBV25-1 and J is TRBJ2-7; D not certain. The CDR3 loop spans 14 amino acids. The germline gives CDR1 MGHDK, CDR2 SYGVNS. V gave up 2 bases and J gave up 0 bases, with 8 bases separating them. DNA of the CDR3: TGTGCCAGCAGTGAAGCCGGCAACTCCTACGAGCAGTACTTC. Translated, it gives CASSEAGNSYEQYF.

V and J are TRBV14 and TRBJ2-1, with TRBD2 matching 13 bases. V gave up 4 bases and J gave up 5 bases; unmatched junction bases: 11. The CDR3 runs 18 residues. Germline CDR1 is SGHDN and CDR2 is FVKESK. The CDR3 nucleotides are TGTGCCAGCAGCCGCCAATTTGGGACTAGCGGGACCAACAATGAGCAGTTCTTC. Amino acids: CASSRQFGTSGTNNEQFF.

The CDR3 DNA is TGCAGTGCCCCCGGACAAAACTATGGCTACACCTTC. It yields the protein CSAPGQNYGYTF. The rearrangement joins TRBV20-1 to TRBJ1-2, with D tentatively TRBD1 (5 bases). The ends were cut back, 6 bases at V and 2 bases at J, with 10 bases in the middle. From germline, CDR1 is DFQATT and CDR2 SNEGSKA (reference sequence). This CDR3 has 12 amino acids.

The chain employs TRBV7-9 and TRBJ2-3, with a tentative D call TRBD2 (6 bases). The germline V gene encodes CDR1 SEHNR and CDR2 FQNEAQ (reference sequence). This CDR3 comprises 15 residues. Trimming left V 5 bases short and J 2 bases short, with 14 bases between. The CDR3 spells CASSRWVADTDTQYF. The DNA of the CDR3 is TGTGCCAGCAGCCGGTGGGTAGCGGACACAGATACGCAGTATTTT. Full variable domain (rest looked up from reference TRBV7-9 and TRBJ2-3): DTGVSQNPRHKITKRGQNVTFRCDPISEHNRLYWYRQTLGQGPEFLTYFQNEAQLEKSRLLSDRFSAERPKGSFSTLEIQRTEQGDSAMYLCASSRWVADTDTQYFGPGTRLTVL.

This clonotype was seen only a few times. The J gene is TRBJ1-1, the V gene TRBV5-1; no definite D call. This CDR3 contains 15 residues. The V and J ends lost 5 bases and 1 base respectively, with 15 bases between them. CDR1 is SGHRS and CDR2 is YFSETQ in the germline V gene. The CDR3 nucleotides read TGCGCCAGCAGTTTAGAGGGCGAGAGGAACACTGAAGCTTTCTTT. Amino acids: CASSLEGERNTEAFF.

This sequence joins TRBV12-3 or TRBV12-4 and TRBJ2-7, with D uncertain. The V gene lost 2 bases and the J gene lost 5 bases, with 22 bases spanning the gap. The CDR3 is 17 residues long. This CDR3 is CASSLISAGPLWDEQYF. Written as DNA, the CDR3 is TGTGCCAGCAGTTTAATTTCAGCCGGGCCTCTTTGGGACGAGCAGTACTTC.

A few counts support this clonotype. This chain connects TRBV24-1 to TRBJ2-7; D tentatively fits TRBD1 or TRBD2 (5 bases each). With 4 bases removed from V and 3 bases from J, the gap between germline ends came to 12 bases. Germline CDR1 KGHDR, CDR2 SFDVKD. This CDR3 has 14 residues. The CDR3 spells CATSEGRPDYEQYF. In DNA form, the CDR3 reads TGTGCCACCAGTGAGGGACGACCGGACTACGAGCAGTACTTC.

For this clonotype: Possible read error: a much larger clone is one base away. The chain is built from TRBV5-1 and TRBJ1-4; TRBD1 matches 8 bases. The CDR3 is 13 amino acids. Germline V CDR1 and CDR2: SGHRS, YFSETQ. CDR3: CASSLGDRGKLIF. The CDR3 DNA follows: TGCGCCAGCAGCTTGGGCGACAGGGGAAAACTGATTTTT.

The chain couples TRBV9 to TRBJ1-1; 12 positions agree with TRBD1. The germline CDR1 and CDR2 sequences are SGDLS and YYNGEE. V shed 0 bases, J shed 8 bases, and the junction held 2 bases outside the gene matches. CDR3 length: 14 amino acids. CDR3 residues: CASSVVGTGGEAFF. CDR3 nucleotide sequence: TGTGCCAGCAGCGTAGTTGGGACAGGGGGCGAAGCTTTCTTT. Full variable domain (remainder filled in from reference TRBV9 and TRBJ1-1): DSGVTQTPKHLITATGQRVTLRCSPRSGDLSVYWYQQSLDQGLQFLIQYYNGEERAKGNILERFSAQQFPDLHSELNLSSLELGDSALYFCASSVVGTGGEAFFGQGTRLTVV.

This chain joins TRBV15 and TRBJ1-1; D might be TRBD1 (5 bases). This CDR3 has 13 amino acids. The germline CDR1 and CDR2 sequences are LNHNV and YYDKDF (reference sequence). V was pared by 5 bases and J by 3 bases, with 10 bases between. In nucleotides, the CDR3 is TGTGCCACCAGCGGTCGGGGCCACACTGAAGCTTTCTTT. Encoded protein: CATSGRGHTEAFF.

This clonotype was seen repeatedly, ten times or more. The chain links TRBV28 to TRBJ2-7; the D is unclear. This CDR3 region has 13 residues. CDR1 is MDHEN, CDR2 SYDVKM, per germline. V gave up 5 bases and J gave up 4 bases, with 12 bases separating them. CDR3 protein: CASSKSDGYEQYF. The CDR3 DNA sequence: TGTGCCAGCAGTAAATCGGACGGGTACGAGCAGTACTTC.